The 24 T cell receptor beta chains listed next were all sequenced from one sample in a study of control samples from healthy donors and cancer patients. Method: immunoSEQ multiplex PCR; TCRdb's copy keeps in-frame clones and lacks some. The table includes approximately 97,000 clones, roughly 89% detected once. Material for sequencing was blood. Source of these receptors: a human donor in good health. The donor label of this sample is uncertain.

The chain is built from TRBV6-5 and TRBJ1-5; D uncertain. CDR3 length: 13 amino acids. V was pared by 2 bases and J by 5 bases, with 7 bases between. Germline assignment: CDR1 MNHEY and CDR2 SVGAGI. Here the CDR3 reads CASSYRADQPQHF. The CDR3 bases are TGTGCCAGCAGTTACAGGGCTGATCAGCCCCAGCATTTT.

With regard to this clone: Distinct nucleotide sequences in the sample also encode this CDR3. The rearrangement uses TRBV15 and TRBJ2-7; D is unclear. V lost 0 bases, J lost 3 bases, and 12 bases lay in between. Germline CDR1 reads LNHNV; CDR2 reads YYDKDF (reference sequence). The CDR3 runs 15 residues. The CDR3 here is CATSRDSGRNYEQYF. For the CDR3, the DNA is TGTGCCACCAGCAGAGATAGTGGACGGAACTACGAGCAGTACTTC.

The chain joins TRBV19 to TRBJ2-7, with 8 nucleotides matching TRBD1. This CDR3 has 14 amino acids. Germline trimming cut 3 bases from V and 1 base from J; bases unmatched to any gene: 2. The germline V gene has CDR1 LNHDA and CDR2 SQIVND (reference sequence). This CDR3 is CASSIGQGSYEQYF. As DNA, the CDR3 is TGTGCCAGTAGTATCGGACAGGGTTCCTACGAGCAGTACTTC.

The J gene is TRBJ2-3, the V gene TRBV5-1; TRBD1 is a possible D gene (6 bases). CDR1 and CDR2 (germline): SGHRS, YFSETQ. CDR3 length: 15 residues. Trimming removed 6 bases at V and 0 bases at J, with 14 bases between. The CDR3 DNA reads TGCGCCAGCAACTTCGACAGGCTGAGCACAGATACGCAGTATTTT. Protein sequence: CASNFDRLSTDTQYF.

The chain joins TRBV5-4 to TRBJ2-1; possibly TRBD1 for D (5 bases). Trimming pared 1 base from V and 4 bases from J, leaving 12 bases between. The germline CDR1 and CDR2 sequences are SGHNT and YYREEE (reference sequence). The CDR3 spans 15 residues. The chain's CDR3 is CASSLWTAGYNEQFF. The DNA for the CDR3 is TGTGCCAGCAGCTTGTGGACCGCAGGGTACAATGAGCAGTTCTTC.

The rearrangement uses TRBV5-4 and TRBJ2-7, with 9 bases matching TRBD2. The CDR3 runs 16 residues. Germline V gene lookup returns CDR1 SGHNT and CDR2 YYREEE (reference sequence). The junction had 6 bases not matched to a gene; V was cut back by 0 bases and J by 2 bases. The CDR3 region has the DNA TGTGCCAGCAGCTTGGGCGGGGGGGCCTCGCCCTACGAGCAGTACTTC. Residues: CASSLGGGASPYEQYF.

The chain couples TRBV5-1 to TRBJ1-1; D remains unclear. Germline V gene sequence: CDR1 SGHRS, CDR2 YFSETQ. Trimming took off 6 bases at V and 4 bases at J, with 16 bases between the two ends. The CDR3 length is 14 residues. CDR3 loop: CASNKFVTGTEAFF. The CDR3 DNA follows: TGCGCCAGCAATAAGTTTGTTACTGGCACTGAAGCTTTCTTT.

V is TRBV30 and J is TRBJ1-4; D is uncertain. Germline CDR1 and CDR2: GTSNPN and SVGIG (reference sequence). V gave up 2 bases and J gave up 8 bases, with 15 bases separating them. The CDR3 is made up of 14 amino acids. As DNA, the CDR3 is TGTGCCTGGAGTACGGGGTCGAGGCAGGAAAAACTGTTTTTT. This sequence encodes CAWSTGSRQEKLFF.

The rearrangement joins TRBV24-1 to TRBJ2-1; D possibly corresponds to TRBD1 (6 bases). Germline CDR1 is KGHDR and CDR2 is SFDVKD. The CDR3 totals 15 residues. V dropped 0 bases and J dropped 6 bases, with 11 bases sitting between them. The CDR3 here is CATSDLTGSVNEQFF. The CDR3 coding sequence is TGTGCCACCAGTGATTTGACAGGGTCGGTCAATGAGCAGTTCTTC.

This chain connects TRBV15 to TRBJ2-5; D may be TRBD2 (6 bases). Germline CDR1 LNHNV, CDR2 YYDKDF (reference sequence). V shed 0 bases and J shed 7 bases, with 12 bases lying between them. The CDR3 loop spans 14 amino acids. The CDR3 nucleotides read TGTGCCACCAGCAGAGATAGCGGCATGAGGACCCAGTACTTC. The encoded protein is CATSRDSGMRTQYF.

The rearrangement uses TRBV7-9 and TRBJ1-6; a weak D match, TRBD1 (5 bases). The V and J ends lost 4 bases and 15 bases respectively, with 13 bases between them. The CDR3 has 12 residues. Per germline, CDR1 SEHNR and CDR2 FQNEAQ (reference sequence). The CDR3 DNA reads TGTGCCAGCAGCTCAAGCGGGACGCTCCTCCACTTT. This gives the protein CASSSSGTLLHF.

This chain joins TRBV21-1 and TRBJ1-3. TRBV21-1 is annotated as a pseudogene. The length of the CDR3 is 13 residues. The CDR3 is CASISGGGNTIYF. CDR3 coding DNA: TGTGCCAGCATATCCGGGGGAGGAAACACCATATATTTT.

The V call is TRBV6-1, the J call TRBJ2-7; no reliable D call. Germline values: CDR1 MNHNS, CDR2 SASEGT. The CDR3 loop spans 14 amino acids. Trimming shortened V by 2 bases and J by 2 bases, and 10 bases separated the two germline ends. The chain's CDR3 is CASSETYGTYEQYF. CDR3 bases: TGTGCCAGCAGTGAAACTTACGGAACCTACGAGCAGTACTTC.

The V call is TRBV3-1 (or the pseudogene TRBV3-2), the J call TRBJ1-1; D gene ambiguous. The CDR3 is 14 amino acids. The germline CDR1 and CDR2 sequences are LGHDT and YNNKEL (reference sequence). V was clipped by 0 bases and J by 4 bases, with 9 bases between them. CDR3 residues: CASSQDTGITEAFF. The DNA for the CDR3 is TGTGCCAGCAGCCAAGATACCGGGATCACTGAAGCTTTCTTT.

This chain uses TRBV12-5 with TRBJ1-3, with D perhaps TRBD1 (6 bases). The CDR3 totals 15 residues. Deletions cut 4 bases from V and 0 bases from J, with 10 bases between. Germline V gene sequence: CDR1 LGHNT, CDR2 FRNRAP. The CDR3 spells CASGSDRTSGNTIYF. In nucleotides, the CDR3 is TGTGCTAGTGGTTCTGACAGGACCTCTGGAAACACCATATATTTT.

V usage is TRBV6-5 and J usage is TRBJ1-5, with D perhaps TRBD1 (5 bases). The germline V gene encodes CDR1 MNHEY and CDR2 SVGAGI. This CDR3 contains 14 residues. Trimming took off 6 bases at V and 1 base at J, with 10 bases between the two ends. CDR3 sequence: CASRGRTSNQPQHF. As DNA, the CDR3 is TGTGCCAGCAGGGGTCGGACAAGCAATCAGCCCCAGCATTTT.

The J gene is TRBJ2-6, the V gene TRBV6-6, with D possibly TRBD1 on 6 matching bases. The CDR3 is 16 amino acids. The V end lost 2 bases, the J end lost 2 bases, and 10 bases lay between the germline ends. Germline CDR1 and CDR2: MNHNY and SVGAGI (reference sequence). CDR3 sequence reads: CASSYPTGPGANVLTF. The DNA for the CDR3 is TGTGCCAGCAGTTACCCCACAGGGCCTGGGGCCAACGTCCTGACTTTC.

A few counts support this clone. V and J are TRBV15 and TRBJ1-4; a possible D gene is TRBD1 (6 bases). The CDR3 consists of 15 residues. Trimming pared 5 bases from V and 6 bases from J, leaving 16 bases between. The germline CDR1 and CDR2 sequences are LNHNV and YYDKDF (reference sequence). The CDR3 loop is CATSLVGGADEKLFF. CDR3 sequence (DNA): TGTGCCACCAGCCTCGTTGGGGGGGCCGATGAAAAACTGTTTTTT.

The chain links TRBV5-1 to TRBJ2-3, with 8 bases identical to TRBD1. J was trimmed by 3 bases and V by 2 bases; bases with no gene match: 5. From germline, CDR1 is SGHRS and CDR2 YFSETQ. The CDR3 contains 15 residues. The CDR3 DNA follows: TGCGCCAGCAGCTTAAATACAGGGGGAACAGATACGCAGTATTTT. Its translation: CASSLNTGGTDTQYF.

The V and J genes are TRBV28 and TRBJ2-1; 10 bases line up with TRBD2. The CDR3 length is 16 residues. V trimming: 8 bases; J trimming: 0 bases; junction bases outside the gene matches: 7. In germline, CDR1 is MDHEN, CDR2 SYDVKM. CDR3 amino acids: CASVLAGASSYNEQFF. CDR3 nucleotide sequence: TGTGCCAGCGTCCTAGCGGGGGCTAGCTCCTACAATGAGCAGTTCTTC.

The V call is TRBV6-5, the J call TRBJ1-6; tentative D call: TRBD1 (5 bases). V was pared by 8 bases and J by 6 bases, with 11 bases between. Germline-derived CDR1 and CDR2 are MNHEY and SVGAGI. This CDR3 region has 13 residues. The CDR3 DNA is TGTGCCAGCCAGGGTTATATTAATTCACCCCTCCACTTT. The encoded protein is CASQGYINSPLHF.

The chain links TRBV7-6 to TRBJ2-1, with a tentative D call TRBD2 (6 bases). The CDR3 has 14 residues. V dropped 5 bases and J dropped 7 bases, with 15 bases sitting between them. Germline V lookup: CDR1 SGHVS, CDR2 FNYEAQ. In nucleotides, the CDR3 is TGTGCCAGCAGCCCTGAAGGAGGGCAGAATGAGCAGTTCTTC. It specifies CASSPEGGQNEQFF.

This chain links TRBV29-1 with TRBJ1-1; D ambiguous. Germline V gene lookup returns CDR1 SQVTM and CDR2 ANQGSEA. Trimming took 7 bases from V and 0 from J, leaving 12 bases between them. The CDR3 spans 13 residues. The CDR3 DNA reads TGCAGCGCCCTTCGACGGATGAACACTGAAGCTTTCTTT. Its translation is CSALRRMNTEAFF.

The chain links TRBV18 to TRBJ1-6, with TRBD1 matching over 8 bases. Germline CDR1 reads KGHSH; CDR2 reads LQKENI. V shed 3 bases and J 5 bases; nucleotides not matched to a gene: 3. The CDR3 length is 15 residues. CDR3 loop: CASSPTGADNSPLHF. As DNA, the CDR3 is TGTGCCAGCTCACCGACAGGGGCAGATAATTCACCCCTCCACTTT.